These T cell receptor beta chains were read from a single sample in a study of blood T cell repertoires in COVID-19. Here immunoSEQ multiplex PCR was the method, and the copy in TCRdb shows in-frame clones only, minus some. The sample holds fewer than 350,000 clones, 75% to 90% seen once. Material: peripheral blood. These receptors originate from a woman aged 25-40 years who had recovered from COVID-19. The CDR3 runs from the conserved cysteine through the conserved F or W. A D gene is named only where the DNA matches it firmly. A row's size may be missing; if present it is once, few, many or a size class.

len: 16; abundance: NA; j_gene: TRBJ2-3; v_gene: TRBV19; d_gene: TRBD1; CDR3nt: TGTGCCAGTAGTATCCGGGGACAGCGAAGCACAGATACGCAGTATTTT; CDR3aa: CASSIRGQRSTDTQYF
len: 16; abundance: NA; j_gene: TRBJ2-6; v_gene: TRBV6-4; d_gene: NA; CDR3nt: TGTGCCAGCAGTGCTGAGGGAGGCTCTGGGGCCAACGTCCTGACTTTC; CDR3aa: CASSAEGGSGANVLTF
len: 14; abundance: NA; j_gene: TRBJ2-1; v_gene: TRBV9; d_gene: NA; CDR3nt: TGTGCCAGCAACCGAGGGGGAGCTGGCACTGAGCAGTTCTTC; CDR3aa: CASNRGGAGTEQFF
len: 14; abundance: NA; j_gene: TRBJ1-2; v_gene: TRBV29-1; d_gene: TRBD1; CDR3nt: TGCAGCGTTGTACGGCAGGGGGAAAACTATGGCTACACCTTC; CDR3aa: CSVVRQGENYGYTF
len: 14; abundance: NA; j_gene: TRBJ2-7; v_gene: TRBV10-3; d_gene: NA; CDR3nt: TGTGCCATCAAGGAGGTAGCTGAAACCTACGAGCAGTACTTC; CDR3aa: CAIKEVAETYEQYF
len: 13; abundance: NA; j_gene: TRBJ2-7; v_gene: TRBV3-1/TRBV3-2; d_gene: NA; CDR3nt: TGTGCCAGCAGCCCCGCTGGGGGGACCGAGCAGTACTTC; CDR3aa: CASSPAGGTEQYF
len: 15; abundance: NA; j_gene: TRBJ2-5; v_gene: TRBV9; d_gene: TRBD2; CDR3nt: TGTGCCAGCAGCCTGGCGGGAGGCTACCAAGAGACCCAGTACTTC; CDR3aa: CASSLAGGYQETQYF
len: 16; abundance: NA; j_gene: TRBJ2-5; v_gene: TRBV9; d_gene: TRBD2; CDR3nt: TGTGCCAGCAGCGTCCCTAGCGGGGCCCACCAAGAGACCCAGTACTTC; CDR3aa: CASSVPSGAHQETQYF
len: 15; abundance: once; j_gene: TRBJ2-3; v_gene: TRBV7-2; d_gene: TRBD2; CDR3nt: TGTGCCAGCAGCTTAGTAGCGGGAGGGGTAGATACGCAGTATTTT; CDR3aa: CASSLVAGGVDTQYF
len: 14; abundance: NA; j_gene: TRBJ2-1; v_gene: TRBV11-3; d_gene: NA; CDR3nt: TGTGCCAGCAGCGAGGGGGCGGAGGGGAATGAGCAGTTCTTC; CDR3aa: CASSEGAEGNEQFF
len: 18; abundance: NA; j_gene: TRBJ2-7; v_gene: TRBV7-9; d_gene: TRBD1; CDR3nt: TGTGCCAGCAGCTCGTTCCGGGACAGGGACCTAGGAACCTACGAGCAGTACTTC; CDR3aa: CASSSFRDRDLGTYEQYF
len: 15; abundance: NA; j_gene: TRBJ2-5; v_gene: TRBV11-1; d_gene: TRBD1; CDR3nt: TGTGCCAGCAGCCAAGGGGACAGGGAGGTGGAGACCCAGTACTTC; CDR3aa: CASSQGDREVETQYF
len: 15; abundance: once; j_gene: TRBJ1-2; v_gene: TRBV7-8; d_gene: NA; CDR3nt: TGTGCCAGCAGCTTAGCCCCGACAGTGAACTATGGCTACACCTTC; CDR3aa: CASSLAPTVNYGYTF
len: 17; abundance: NA; j_gene: TRBJ2-3; v_gene: TRBV2; d_gene: NA; CDR3nt: TGTGCCAGCAGCGAAGCTAGGGGGCGGGATCGGGCAGATACGCAGTATTTT; CDR3aa: CASSEARGRDRADTQYF
len: 16; abundance: NA; j_gene: TRBJ1-2; v_gene: TRBV4-3; d_gene: TRBD1; CDR3nt: TGCGCCAGCAGCCAAGCTTGGACAGGGGGCGCAGGTGGCTACACCTTC; CDR3aa: CASSQAWTGGAGGYTF
len: 13; abundance: NA; j_gene: TRBJ1-3; v_gene: TRBV7-2; d_gene: NA; CDR3nt: TGTGCCAGCAGCTTGCCAGGAGGAAACACCATATATTTT; CDR3aa: CASSLPGGNTIYF
len: 15; abundance: NA; j_gene: TRBJ2-7; v_gene: TRBV28; d_gene: NA; CDR3nt: TGTGCCAGCAGTCTCGGAGGGGGCACGATCCGCGAGCAGTACTTC; CDR3aa: CASSLGGGTIREQYF
len: 16; abundance: NA; j_gene: TRBJ2-1; v_gene: TRBV6-5; d_gene: NA; CDR3nt: TGTGCCAGCAGTTCCCGTTGGAGCGGAATCTACAATGAGCAGTTCTTC; CDR3aa: CASSSRWSGIYNEQFF
len: 17; abundance: NA; j_gene: TRBJ2-1; v_gene: TRBV7-9; d_gene: NA; CDR3nt: TGTGCCAGCCGCTCCGGCCCTAGCCAACGGGAGACGAATGAGCAGTTCTTC; CDR3aa: CASRSGPSQRETNEQFF
len: 15; abundance: NA; j_gene: TRBJ1-4; v_gene: TRBV11-2; d_gene: NA; CDR3nt: TGTGCCAGCAGCTTAAATCCGGGGGCTAATGAAAAACTGTTTTTT; CDR3aa: CASSLNPGANEKLFF
len: 12; abundance: NA; j_gene: TRBJ2-2; v_gene: TRBV3-1/TRBV3-2; d_gene: NA; CDR3nt: TGTGCCAGCAGCCAGGCAACCGGGGAGCTGTTTTTT; CDR3aa: CASSQATGELFF
len: 14; abundance: NA; j_gene: TRBJ1-1; v_gene: TRBV5-1; d_gene: TRBD1; CDR3nt: TGCGCCAGCAGCTCGACAGGGGATTACACTGAAGCTTTCTTT; CDR3aa: CASSSTGDYTEAFF